The clone carrying this T cell receptor (beta chain) was seen a few times. Its specificity is unknown. With molecular barcodes, quantitative 5'-RACE was used to make the TCR beta libraries. Each CDR3 protein is one row after TCRdb ran MiXCR on the 5' RACE reads. The sample carries 350,000 or so distinct CDR3 sequences, about 15% recorded once. These data belong to a study of CD8 T cells in ankylosing spondylitis. Overall study findings and caveats: Relatively rare in peripheral blood, disease-linked clones were also CD8+. In ankylosing spondylitis blood, a motif of about eight highly homologous TCR beta variants appeared characteristic. Matched ankylosing spondylitis synovial fluid reportedly contained a significantly enriched population of disease-linked clones.

The CDR3 has 13 residues. CDR1 SQVTM and CDR2 ANQGSEA come from the germline V gene. V was clipped by 4 bases and J by 5 bases, with 11 bases between them. V and J are TRBV29-1 and TRBJ1-4; a weak D match, TRBD1 (6 bases). The sequenced sample consisted of blood, either unsorted or a sorted T cell fraction (not recorded which). This sequence originates from a male donor with ankylosing spondylitis or in good health (not recorded which). The CDR3 DNA follows: TGCAGCGTTGGGTTCCAGGGGAATGAAAAACTGTTTTTT. Translation: CSVGFQGNEKLFF.